This T cell receptor beta chain was identified in a study of blood T cell repertoires in COVID-19. For the study at large: Samples came from the United States, Italy and Spain, spanning acute and convalescent COVID-19. In each case, the material was cDNA or gDNA derived from T cells, B-cell-depleted T cells, or PBMCs.

In the authors' methods: Amplification from reference gene primers served as the basis for estimated nucleated cell counts. Method: immunoSEQ multiplex PCR; TCRdb's copy keeps in-frame clones and lacks some. D and trimming come from the DNA, and the V and J calls and clone size come from that table. The table includes 120,000 to 150,000 clones, 75% to 90% detected once. Germline trimming cut 4 bases from V and 4 bases from J; bases unmatched to any gene: 11. Germline V gene lookup returns CDR1 SGHRS and CDR2 YFSETQ. This CDR3 is 17 amino acids long. The genes are TRBV5-1 and TRBJ2-5; 12 nucleotides line up with TRBD2. The sequenced material came from peripheral blood. The sequence was collected from a human donor in a cohort sampled during active COVID-19. CDR3 sequence (DNA): TGCGCCAGCAGCCCGAATCCTAGCGGGGGGGCTCGAGAGACCCAGTACTTC. This encodes CASSPNPSGGARETQYF.